The 16 T cell receptor beta chains given below trace back to one sample, sequenced in a study of molecular identifiers for immune sequencing clone quantification. TCRdb reprocessed the PCR reads via MiXCR and lists one record per CDR3 protein. The sample records 100,000 or so distinct CDR3 sequences, roughly 38% being singletons. Source material: naive CD8+ T cells from blood, with Jurkat cell RNA spiked in. Noted subset: FACS-sorted CD8+CD4-CCR7+CD45RA+ naive T cells. The receptors stem from a human donor in good health. Some libraries in this study had Jurkat cell RNA spiked in.

The chain links TRBV5-6 to TRBJ2-3, with D possibly TRBD1 on 7 matching bases. This CDR3 spans 14 amino acids. Trimming removed 2 bases from V and 9 bases from J, with 16 bases in between. The V gene's germline CDR1 is SGHDT and CDR2 YYEEEE. Here the CDR3 DNA reads TGTGCCAGCAGCTTAGGAGGGGGCTGGGAGACGCAGTATTTT. It encodes CASSLGGGWETQYF. Together with reference TRBV5-6 and TRBJ2-3, the CDR3 gives the full variable domain: DAGVTQSPTHLIKTRGQQVTLRCSPKSGHDTVSWYQQALGQGPQFIFQYYEEEERQRGNFPDRFSGHQFPNYSSELNVNALLLGDSALYLCASSLGGGWETQYFGPGTRLTVL.

Concerning this clonotype: No conserved phenylalanine or tryptophan ends this CDR3, so it is likely a read error. V usage is TRBV7-9 and J usage is TRBJ2-3, with 9 positions matching TRBD2. The V and J ends lost 1 base and 1 base, in that order; junction bases with no gene match: 6. This CDR3 spans 17 amino acids. Looked up from germline, CDR1 is SEHNR and CDR2 is FQNEAQ (reference sequence). The CDR3 sequence: CASSLVIRTSGTDTQYL. The CDR3 DNA reads TGTGCCAGCAGCTTAGTCATCCGGACTAGCGGCACAGATACGCAGTATTTG.

The gene calls are TRBV13 and TRBJ1-3; perhaps TRBD1 as D (6 bases). CDR3 length equals 15 residues. The V end was cut by 6 bases, the J end by 0 bases, with 12 bases between. Germline V CDR1 and CDR2: PRHDT, FYEKMQ (reference sequence). CDR3 loop: CASSQDRFSGNTIYF. CDR3 nucleotides: TGTGCCAGCAGTCAAGACAGGTTCTCTGGAAACACCATATATTTT. The full variable domain, with the rest looked up from reference TRBV13 and TRBJ1-3, is AAGVIQSPRHLIKEKRETATLKCYPIPRHDTVYWYQQGPGQDPQFLISFYEKMQSDKGSIPDRFSAQQFSDYHSELNMSSLELGDSALYFCASSQDRFSGNTIYFGEGSWLTVV.

A few counts support this clonotype. V usage is TRBV6-2 or TRBV6-3 and J usage is TRBJ2-7; a possible D gene is TRBD1 (6 bases). The germline gives CDR1 MNHEY, CDR2 SVGEGT. The CDR3 runs to 13 residues. Trimming left V 8 bases short and J 4 bases short, with 15 bases between. The CDR3, as DNA: TGTGCCAGCCTCCGGGGACAAGCTTACGAGCAGTACTTC. It yields the protein CASLRGQAYEQYF.

This clonotype was observed a single time. This chain connects TRBV11-2 to TRBJ2-7; D unclear. Germline V gene lookup returns CDR1 SGHAT and CDR2 FQNNGV. Between the trimmed V and J ends, which lost 0 bases and 1 base, there was a span of 10 bases. This CDR3 is built from 15 residues. CDR3 region: CASSLDVGMSYEQYF. CDR3 nucleotide sequence: TGTGCCAGCAGCTTAGATGTGGGCATGTCCTACGAGCAGTACTTC.

As concerns this clonotype: It may be a read error: a sequence one base away is much more abundant. The chain carries TRBV7-8 and TRBJ2-5; the D gene is possibly TRBD1 (6 bases). V dropped 3 bases and J dropped 5 bases, with 13 bases sitting between them. Germline CDR1 and CDR2: SGHVS and FQNEAQ. The CDR3 spans 14 residues. The CDR3 DNA reads as TGTGCCAGCAGCTTCGATTCAGGGGAGGAGACCCAGTACTTC. It specifies CASSFDSGEETQYF.

This clonotype was counted a few times. The CDR3 DNA sequence: TGTGCCAGCAGCTTAGCGGCCCCGGGGAGCTCCTACGAGCAGTACTTC. Translation gives CASSLAAPGSSYEQYF. The chain couples TRBV7-8 to TRBJ2-7, with D tentatively TRBD2 (5 bases). CDR3 size: 16 residues. V was clipped by 0 bases and J by 0 bases, with 12 bases between them. CDR1 is SGHVS, CDR2 FQNEAQ, per germline.

This clonotype was seen only once. This may arise from a read error, as a much more abundant clone is one base away. The J gene is TRBJ2-1, the V gene TRBV7-9, with TRBD2 matching 11 bases. The length of the CDR3 is 17 residues. Losses at the gene ends were 5 bases for V and 8 bases for J; bases not matched to a gene: 14. CDR1 SEHNR and CDR2 FQNEAQ come from the germline V gene (reference sequence). CDR3 sequence reads: CASSLGLTSGILDEQFF. The DNA for the CDR3 is TGTGCCAGCAGCCTGGGGTTGACTAGCGGGATCCTAGATGAGCAGTTCTTC.

In this sample, this clonotype turned up many times. This chain links TRBV6-5 with TRBJ2-5, with 9 bases fitting TRBD1. The CDR3 consists of 16 residues. In germline, CDR1 is MNHEY, CDR2 SVGAGI. V lost 6 bases, J lost 4 bases, and 12 bases stayed unmatched. This chain's CDR3 is CASRPFNRGRLETQYF. CDR3 DNA sequence: TGTGCCAGCAGACCCTTCAACAGGGGGCGCCTAGAGACCCAGTACTTC.

In this sample, this clonotype turned up once. Given a much more abundant clone one base away, this may be a read error. J is TRBJ2-5 and V is TRBV12-3 or TRBV12-4; TRBD1 matches 9 bases. V gave up 3 bases and J gave up 5 bases; unmatched junction bases: 4. The CDR3 loop spans 14 amino acids. The CDR3: CASSLDRGRETQYF. Written as DNA, the CDR3 is TGTGCCAGCAGTTTGGACAGGGGCCGGGAGACCCAGTACTTC.

At least ten counts were recorded for this clonotype. This rearrangement joins TRBV4-3 to TRBJ2-7; TRBD1 aligns across 10 bases. The CDR3 is 16 amino acids. The germline V gene has CDR1 LGHNA and CDR2 YSLEER. V lost 1 base and J lost 2; bases outside the gene matches: 5. The CDR3 is CASSQGPGTGAYEQYF. The DNA of the CDR3 is TGCGCCAGCAGCCAAGGCCCCGGGACAGGGGCCTACGAGCAGTACTTC.

There are a few counts of this clonotype. V is TRBV28 and J is TRBJ2-5, with 7 bases aligning to TRBD2. V was pared by 1 base and J by 0 bases, with 11 bases of the junction left unmatched. Germline V gene sequence: CDR1 MDHEN, CDR2 SYDVKM. This CDR3 is built from 18 residues. DNA for the CDR3: TGTGCCAGCAGTTTATATTTGGGGGGTCTAGCGGACCAAGAGACCCAGTACTTC. It encodes CASSLYLGGLADQETQYF.

A few counts support this clonotype. The genes are TRBV14 and TRBJ1-1; 8 bases agree with TRBD1. This CDR3 spans 15 amino acids. Germline loops: CDR1 SGHDN, CDR2 FVKESK. J was trimmed by 1 base and V by 3 bases; bases with no gene match: 4. The DNA of the CDR3 is TGTGCCAGCAGCCACGACAGGGGATGGAACACTGAAGCTTTCTTT. It specifies CASSHDRGWNTEAFF.

There are many counts of this clonotype. The gene calls are TRBV20-1 and TRBJ2-3, with TRBD2 as a possible D gene (5 bases). The CDR3 spans 15 residues. V shed 5 bases and J shed 0 bases, with 15 bases lying between them. In germline, CDR1 is DFQATT, CDR2 SNEGSKA (reference sequence). As DNA, the CDR3 is TGCAGTGCTGGATCAATAGCGAGGAGCACAGATACGCAGTATTTT. The encoded protein is CSAGSIARSTDTQYF.

Concerning this clonotype itself: A read error is likely, as this CDR3 ends without the conserved phenylalanine or tryptophan. This chain connects TRBV28 to TRBJ2-5; tentative D call: TRBD1 (5 bases). Germline V gene data show CDR1 as MDHEN and CDR2 as SYDVKM. The CDR3 has 14 amino acids. Between the trimmed V and J ends, which lost 6 bases and 2 bases, there was a span of 13 bases. This CDR3 is CASSPVPGQETQYL. CDR3 DNA sequence: TGTGCCAGCAGCCCTGTGCCAGGGCAAGAGACCCAGTACCTC.

This clonotype was recorded many times. The chain joins TRBV6-2 or TRBV6-3 to TRBJ1-5; TRBD1 matches 7 bases. The V segment lost 5 bases and the J segment 0 bases; nucleotides outside the gene matches: 10. The germline V gene has CDR1 MNHEY and CDR2 SVGEGT. There are 17 residues in the CDR3. In DNA form, the CDR3 reads TGTGCCAGCAGTGAGTGGTGGACAGGACCTAGCAATCAGCCCCAGCATTTT. Protein sequence: CASSEWWTGPSNQPQHF.